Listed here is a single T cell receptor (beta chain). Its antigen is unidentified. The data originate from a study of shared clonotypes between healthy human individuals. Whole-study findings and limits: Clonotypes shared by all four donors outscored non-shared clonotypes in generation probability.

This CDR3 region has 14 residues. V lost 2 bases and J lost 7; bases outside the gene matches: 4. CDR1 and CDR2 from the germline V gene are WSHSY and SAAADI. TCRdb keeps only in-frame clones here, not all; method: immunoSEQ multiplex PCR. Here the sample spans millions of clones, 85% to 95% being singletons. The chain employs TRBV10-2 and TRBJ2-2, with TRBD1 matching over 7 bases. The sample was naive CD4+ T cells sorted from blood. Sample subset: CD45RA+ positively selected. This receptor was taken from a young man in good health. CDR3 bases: TGCGCCAGCAGTGAGAAGGGGGCGGGCGGGGAGCTGTTTTTT. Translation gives CASSEKGAGGELFF.